This T cell receptor (beta chain) was recovered during a study of blood T cell repertoires in COVID-19. Study information: Donors in the United States, Italy and Spain gave samples during acute or convalescent COVID-19. PBMCs, B-cell-depleted T cells, or T cells provided the cDNA or gDNA that made up the material.

CDR1 is SGHNT, CDR2 YYREEE, per germline (reference sequence). The CDR3 is 13 amino acids. With 4 bases removed from V and 6 bases from J, the gap between germline ends came to 11 bases. Authors' data handling: Amplified reference gene primers provided the basis for estimating nucleated cell counts. This table comes from immunoSEQ multiplex PCR, and its TCRdb copy is limited to in-frame clones, with some not included. V and J calls and clone size are those listed in that table; D and trimming were worked out from the DNA. The table includes about 210,000 clones, around 84% detected once. Participants, about 18 to 90 years old, spanned under 30 US areas.

The genes are TRBV5-4 and TRBJ2-1, with D tentatively TRBD1 (6 bases). Sequencing input: PBMCs or T cells enriched from blood (not recorded which). The source is a man in his thirties or forties with acute COVID-19. The CDR3 spells CASSPGQLNEQFF. DNA of the CDR3: TGTGCCAGCAGCCCAGGACAGCTCAATGAGCAGTTCTTC.